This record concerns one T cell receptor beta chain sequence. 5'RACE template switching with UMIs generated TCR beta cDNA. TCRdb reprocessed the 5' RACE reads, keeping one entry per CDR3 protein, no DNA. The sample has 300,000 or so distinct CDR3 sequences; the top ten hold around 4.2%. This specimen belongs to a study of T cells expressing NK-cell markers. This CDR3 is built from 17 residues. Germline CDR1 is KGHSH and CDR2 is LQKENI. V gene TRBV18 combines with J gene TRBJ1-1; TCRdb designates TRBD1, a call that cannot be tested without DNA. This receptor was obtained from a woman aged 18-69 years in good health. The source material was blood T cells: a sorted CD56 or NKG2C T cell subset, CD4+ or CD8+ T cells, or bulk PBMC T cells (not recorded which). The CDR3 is CASSLVPVGNMNTEAFF.